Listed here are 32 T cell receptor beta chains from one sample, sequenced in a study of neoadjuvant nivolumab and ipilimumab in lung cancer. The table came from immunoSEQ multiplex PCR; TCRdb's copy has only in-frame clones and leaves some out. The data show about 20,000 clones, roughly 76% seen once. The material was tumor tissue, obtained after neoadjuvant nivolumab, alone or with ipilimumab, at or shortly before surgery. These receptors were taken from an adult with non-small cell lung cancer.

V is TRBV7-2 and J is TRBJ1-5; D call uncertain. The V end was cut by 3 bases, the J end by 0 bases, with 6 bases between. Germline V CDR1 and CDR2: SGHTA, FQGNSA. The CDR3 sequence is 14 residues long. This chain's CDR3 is CASSFSISNQPQHF. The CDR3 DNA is TGTGCCAGCAGCTTCTCCATTAGCAATCAGCCCCAGCATTTT. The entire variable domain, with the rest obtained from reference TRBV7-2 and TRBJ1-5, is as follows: GAGVSQSPSNKVTEKGKDVELRCDPISGHTALYWYRQSLGQGLEFLIYFQGNSAPDKSGLPSDRFSAERTGGSVSTLTIQRTQQEDSAVYLCASSFSISNQPQHFGDGTRLSIL.

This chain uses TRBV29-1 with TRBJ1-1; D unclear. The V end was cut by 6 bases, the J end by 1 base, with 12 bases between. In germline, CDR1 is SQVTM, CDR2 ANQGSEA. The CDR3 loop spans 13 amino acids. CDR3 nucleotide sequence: TGCAGCGTGCCGATGGTGGGGAACACTGAAGCTTTCTTT. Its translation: CSVPMVGNTEAFF.

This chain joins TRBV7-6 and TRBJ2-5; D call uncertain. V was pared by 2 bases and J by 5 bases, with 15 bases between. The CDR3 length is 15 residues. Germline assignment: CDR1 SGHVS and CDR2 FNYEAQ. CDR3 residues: CASSLNSNILETQYF. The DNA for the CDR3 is TGTGCCAGCAGCTTAAATAGTAATATTCTGGAGACCCAGTACTTC.

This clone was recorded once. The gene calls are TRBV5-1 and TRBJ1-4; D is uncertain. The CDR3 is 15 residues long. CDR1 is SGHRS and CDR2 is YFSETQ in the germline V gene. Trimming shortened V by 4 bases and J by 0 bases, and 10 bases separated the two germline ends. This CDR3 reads CASSVHGTTNEKLFF. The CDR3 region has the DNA TGCGCCAGCAGCGTACACGGGACAACTAATGAAAAACTGTTTTTT.

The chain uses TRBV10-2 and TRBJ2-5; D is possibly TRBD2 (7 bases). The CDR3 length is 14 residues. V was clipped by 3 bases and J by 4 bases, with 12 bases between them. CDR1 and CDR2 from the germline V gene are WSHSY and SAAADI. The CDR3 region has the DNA TGCGCCAGCAGTGACGGGGGGCGGAGAGAGACCCAGTACTTC. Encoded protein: CASSDGGRRETQYF.

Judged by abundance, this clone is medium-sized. CDR3 bases: TGCGCCAGCAGCTTGCCTGGACAGGGGGTCCAATACGAGCAGTACTTC. As protein: CASSLPGQGVQYEQYF. The chain has TRBV5-1 and TRBJ2-7; 10 nucleotides align to TRBD1. V lost 1 base and J lost 4; bases outside the gene matches: 8. Germline-derived CDR1 and CDR2 are SGHRS and YFSETQ. This CDR3 contains 16 residues.

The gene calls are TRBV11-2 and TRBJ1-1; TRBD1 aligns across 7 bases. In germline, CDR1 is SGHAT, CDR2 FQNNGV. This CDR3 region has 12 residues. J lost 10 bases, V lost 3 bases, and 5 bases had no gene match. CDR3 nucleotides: TGTGCCAGCAGCTTCGGGACAGCAGCAGCTTTCTTT. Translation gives CASSFGTAAAFF.

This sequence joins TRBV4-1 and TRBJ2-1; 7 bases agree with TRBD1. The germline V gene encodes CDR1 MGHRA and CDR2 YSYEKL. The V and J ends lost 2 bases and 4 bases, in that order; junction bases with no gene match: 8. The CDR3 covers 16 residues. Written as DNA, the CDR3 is TGCGCCAGCAGCCAACAACCCGGGACAGAATACAATGAGCAGTTCTTC. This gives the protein CASSQQPGTEYNEQFF.

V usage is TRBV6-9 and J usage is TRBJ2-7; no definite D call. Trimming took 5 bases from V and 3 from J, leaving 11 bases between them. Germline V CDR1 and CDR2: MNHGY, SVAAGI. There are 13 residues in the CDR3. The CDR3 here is CASSEFSFYEQYF. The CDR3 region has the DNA TGTGCCAGCAGTGAATTTAGTTTCTACGAGCAGTACTTC.

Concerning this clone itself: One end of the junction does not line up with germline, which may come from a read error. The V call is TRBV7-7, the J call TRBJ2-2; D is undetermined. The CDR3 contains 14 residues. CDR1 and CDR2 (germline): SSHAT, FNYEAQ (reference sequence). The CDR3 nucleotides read TGTGCTAGCAGCCCCGGTCCCGCTACCGGGGAGCTGTTTTTT. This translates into CASSPGPATGELFF.

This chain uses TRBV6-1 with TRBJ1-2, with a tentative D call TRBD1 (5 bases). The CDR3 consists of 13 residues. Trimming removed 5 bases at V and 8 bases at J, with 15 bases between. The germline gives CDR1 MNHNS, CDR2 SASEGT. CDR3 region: CASSPSGRKGYTF. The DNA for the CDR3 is TGTGCCAGCAGTCCGTCGGGGCGGAAAGGCTACACCTTC.

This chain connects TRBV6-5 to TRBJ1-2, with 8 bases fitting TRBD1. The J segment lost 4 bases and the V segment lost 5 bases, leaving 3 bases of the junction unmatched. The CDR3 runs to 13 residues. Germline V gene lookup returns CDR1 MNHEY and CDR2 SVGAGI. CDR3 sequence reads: CASSQGAIYGYTF. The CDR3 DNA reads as TGTGCCAGCAGTCAGGGGGCAATCTATGGCTACACCTTC.

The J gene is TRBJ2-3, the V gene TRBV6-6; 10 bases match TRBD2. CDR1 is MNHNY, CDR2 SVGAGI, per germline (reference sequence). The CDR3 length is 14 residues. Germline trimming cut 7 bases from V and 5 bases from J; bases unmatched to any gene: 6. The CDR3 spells CASTVAGGGDTQYF. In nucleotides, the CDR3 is TGTGCCAGCACCGTAGCGGGGGGAGGAGATACGCAGTATTTT.

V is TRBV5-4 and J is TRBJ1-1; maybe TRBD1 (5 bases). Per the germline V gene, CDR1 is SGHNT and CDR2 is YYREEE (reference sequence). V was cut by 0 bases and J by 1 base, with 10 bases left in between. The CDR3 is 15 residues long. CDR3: CASSLVIGQNTEAFF. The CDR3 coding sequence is TGTGCCAGCAGCTTGGTAATCGGACAGAACACTGAAGCTTTCTTT.

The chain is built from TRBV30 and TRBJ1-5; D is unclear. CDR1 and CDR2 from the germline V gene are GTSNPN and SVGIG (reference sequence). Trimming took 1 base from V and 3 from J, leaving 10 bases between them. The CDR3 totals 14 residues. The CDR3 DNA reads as TGTGCCTGGAGTGCGGGTCAGCCCAATCAGCCCCAGCATTTT. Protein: CAWSAGQPNQPQHF.

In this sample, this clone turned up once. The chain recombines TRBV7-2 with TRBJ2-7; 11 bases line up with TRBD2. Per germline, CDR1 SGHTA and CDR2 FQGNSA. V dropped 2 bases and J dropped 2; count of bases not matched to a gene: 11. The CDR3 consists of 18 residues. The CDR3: CASSLQVSGGVATYEQYF. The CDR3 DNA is TGTGCCAGCAGCTTACAAGTTAGCGGGGGGGTCGCAACCTACGAGCAGTACTTC.

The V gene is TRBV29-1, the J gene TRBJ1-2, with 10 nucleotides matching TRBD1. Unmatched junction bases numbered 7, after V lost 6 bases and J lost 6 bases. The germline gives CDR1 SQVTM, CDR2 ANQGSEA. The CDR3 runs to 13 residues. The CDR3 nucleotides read TGCAGCGTGGGGGACAGGGGAGATAATGGCTACACCTTC. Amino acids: CSVGDRGDNGYTF.

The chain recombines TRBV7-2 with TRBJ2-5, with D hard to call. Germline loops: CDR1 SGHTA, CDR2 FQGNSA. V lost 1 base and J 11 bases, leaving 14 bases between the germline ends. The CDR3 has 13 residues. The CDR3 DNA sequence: TGTGCCAGCAGCTTAGGCGCCGTGGCAGAGCAGTACTTC. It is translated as CASSLGAVAEQYF.

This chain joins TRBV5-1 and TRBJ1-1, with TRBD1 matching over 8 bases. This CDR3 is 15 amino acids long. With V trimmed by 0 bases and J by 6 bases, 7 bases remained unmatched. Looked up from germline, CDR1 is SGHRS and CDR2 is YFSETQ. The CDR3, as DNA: TGCGCCAGCAGCTTGGAAGGACAGGGAACCCCTGAAGCTTTCTTT. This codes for CASSLEGQGTPEAFF. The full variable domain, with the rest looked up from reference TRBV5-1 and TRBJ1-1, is KAGVTQTPRYLIKTRGQQVTLSCSPISGHRSVSWYQQTPGQGLQFLFEYFSETQRNKGNFPGRFSGRQFSNSRSEMNVSTLELGDSALYLCASSLEGQGTPEAFFGQGTRLTVV.

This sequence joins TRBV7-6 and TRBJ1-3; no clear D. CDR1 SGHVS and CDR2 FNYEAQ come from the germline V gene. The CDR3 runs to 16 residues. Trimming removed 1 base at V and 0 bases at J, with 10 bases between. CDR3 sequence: CASSLEEGSSGNTIYF. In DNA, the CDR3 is TGTGCCAGCAGCTTAGAAGAAGGCAGCTCTGGAAACACCATATATTTT.

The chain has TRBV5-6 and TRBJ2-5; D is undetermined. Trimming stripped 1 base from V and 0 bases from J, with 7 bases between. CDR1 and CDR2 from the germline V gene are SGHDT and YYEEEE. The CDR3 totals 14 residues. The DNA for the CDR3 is TGTGCCAGCAGCTTGTATGGGTACCAAGAGACCCAGTACTTC. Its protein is CASSLYGYQETQYF.

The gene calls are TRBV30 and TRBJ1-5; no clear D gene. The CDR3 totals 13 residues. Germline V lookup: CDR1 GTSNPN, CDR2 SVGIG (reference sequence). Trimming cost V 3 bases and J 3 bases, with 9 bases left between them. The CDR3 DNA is TGTGCCTGGAGCCAAGACACCAATCAGCCCCAGCATTTT. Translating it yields CAWSQDTNQPQHF. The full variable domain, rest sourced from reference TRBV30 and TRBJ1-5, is SQTIHQWPATLVQPVGSPLSLECTVEGTSNPNLYWYRQAAGRGLQLLFYSVGIGQISSEVPQNLSASRPQDRQFILSSKKLLLSDSGFYLCAWSQDTNQPQHFGDGTRLSIL.

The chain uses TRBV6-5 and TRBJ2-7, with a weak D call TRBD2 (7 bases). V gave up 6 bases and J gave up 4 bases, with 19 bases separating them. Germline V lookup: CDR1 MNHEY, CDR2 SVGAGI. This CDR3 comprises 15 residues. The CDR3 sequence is CASSLLAGAGYEQYF. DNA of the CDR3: TGTGCCAGCAGCCTGCTGGCGGGGGCTGGGTACGAGCAGTACTTC.

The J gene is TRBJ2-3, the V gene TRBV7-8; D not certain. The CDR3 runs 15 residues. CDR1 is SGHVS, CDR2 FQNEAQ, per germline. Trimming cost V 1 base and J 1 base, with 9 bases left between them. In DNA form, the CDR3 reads TGTGCCAGCAGCTTAGACGGCCCCCGCACAGATACGCAGTATTTT. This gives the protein CASSLDGPRTDTQYF.

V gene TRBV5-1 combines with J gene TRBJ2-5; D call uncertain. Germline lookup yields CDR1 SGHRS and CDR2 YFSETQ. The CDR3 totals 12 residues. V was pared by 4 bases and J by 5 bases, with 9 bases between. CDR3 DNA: TGCGCCAGCAGCCCGTCGAGGGAGACCCAGTACTTC. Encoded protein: CASSPSRETQYF.

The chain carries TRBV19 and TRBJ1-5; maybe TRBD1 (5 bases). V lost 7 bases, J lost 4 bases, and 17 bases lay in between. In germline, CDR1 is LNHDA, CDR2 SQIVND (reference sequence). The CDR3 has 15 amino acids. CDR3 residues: CASKPGSIGNQPQHF. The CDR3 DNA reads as TGTGCCAGTAAGCCAGGGAGCATAGGGAATCAGCCCCAGCATTTT.

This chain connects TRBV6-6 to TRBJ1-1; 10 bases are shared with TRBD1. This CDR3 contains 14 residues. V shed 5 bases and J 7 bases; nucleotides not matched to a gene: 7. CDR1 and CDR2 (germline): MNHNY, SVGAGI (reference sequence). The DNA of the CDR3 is TGTGCCAGCAGTGCCCACGGGACAGGGGATGAAGCTTTCTTT. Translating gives CASSAHGTGDEAFF.

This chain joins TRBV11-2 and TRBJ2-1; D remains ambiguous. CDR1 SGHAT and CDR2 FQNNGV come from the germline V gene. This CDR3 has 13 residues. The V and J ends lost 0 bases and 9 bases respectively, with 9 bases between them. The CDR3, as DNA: TGTGCCAGCAGCTTAGATACTGGGATTGAGCAGTTCTTC. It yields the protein CASSLDTGIEQFF.

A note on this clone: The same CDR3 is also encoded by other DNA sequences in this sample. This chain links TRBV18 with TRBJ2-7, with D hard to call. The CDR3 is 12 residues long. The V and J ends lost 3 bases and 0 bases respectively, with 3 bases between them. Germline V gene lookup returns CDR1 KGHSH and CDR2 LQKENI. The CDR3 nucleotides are TGTGCCAGCTCACCTAGCTCCTACGAGCAGTACTTC. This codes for CASSPSSYEQYF.

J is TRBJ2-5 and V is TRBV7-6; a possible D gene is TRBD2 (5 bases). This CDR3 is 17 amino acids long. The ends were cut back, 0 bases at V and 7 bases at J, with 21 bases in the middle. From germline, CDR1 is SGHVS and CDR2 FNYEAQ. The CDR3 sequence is CASSLAEDASRLGTQYF. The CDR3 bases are TGTGCCAGCAGCTTAGCTGAGGACGCTAGCCGGCTTGGGACCCAGTACTTC.

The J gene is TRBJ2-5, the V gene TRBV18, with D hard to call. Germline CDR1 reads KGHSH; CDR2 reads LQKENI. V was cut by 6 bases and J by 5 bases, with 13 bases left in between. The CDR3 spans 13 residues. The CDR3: CASSQAQGETQYF. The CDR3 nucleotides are TGTGCCAGCTCCCAAGCTCAAGGGGAGACCCAGTACTTC.

This chain's CDR3 is CASSYSQGSYEQYF. As DNA, the CDR3 is TGTGCCAGCAGTTACTCACAGGGCTCCTACGAGCAGTACTTC. The chain joins TRBV6-6 to TRBJ2-7; perhaps TRBD1 as D (6 bases). Trimming stripped 0 bases from V and 0 bases from J, with 6 bases between. The CDR3 is 14 amino acids. Looked up from germline, CDR1 is MNHNY and CDR2 is SVGAGI (reference sequence).